This TCR beta chain was captured in a study of OX40 agonist ivuxolimab in advanced cancers. Across the study: Patients enrolled in dose escalation were diagnosed with hepatocellular carcinoma, melanoma, renal cell or head and neck cancer. Therapy given before enrollment (anti-PD-1, anti-PD-L1 or anti-CTLA-4) was allowed, and approximately 40% had some.

Study outcomes and limitations: Antigen targets of the expanded peripheral T cells went undetermined. Patients with a partial response at 0.1-3.0 mg/kg had among the lowest clonal expansion.

Profiling relied on immunoSEQ multiplex PCR, and the TCRdb table lists in-frame clones only, not all of them. The sample consists of over 75,000 clones, roughly 90% of them appearing once. Concerning this clone itself: Its target is unknown.

The CDR3 loop spans 12 amino acids. Germline CDR1 and CDR2: SGHDT and YYEEEE. V was clipped by 0 bases and J by 5 bases, with 5 bases between them. The clonotype originates from an adult with an advanced solid tumor such as melanoma, head and neck, liver or kidney cancer. This chain links TRBV5-6 with TRBJ1-2; no clear D. Specimen: CD4+ or CD8+ T cells sorted from blood, collected in a trial of the OX40 agonist ivuxolimab. Here the CDR3 reads CASSLDEYGYTF. CDR3 nucleotide sequence: TGTGCCAGCAGCTTGGACGAGTATGGCTACACCTTC. Using reference TRBV5-6 and TRBJ1-2 for the parts outside the CDR3, the full variable domain is DAGVTQSPTHLIKTRGQQVTLRCSPKSGHDTVSWYQQALGQGPQFIFQYYEEEERQRGNFPDRFSGHQFPNYSSELNVNALLLGDSALYLCASSLDEYGYTFGSGTRLTVV.